The rows below give T cell receptor beta chains drawn from one sample of a study of blood T cell repertoires in COVID-19. The method was immunoSEQ multiplex PCR; TCRdb's version includes in-frame clones alone and lacks a portion of them. Of nearly 35,000 clones listed, around four fifths are singletons. Sequencing was performed on peripheral blood. These receptors were collected from a woman aged 55-70 years with acute or convalescent COVID-19. Each CDR3 is given without its conserved first and last residue. Each record gives: CDR3 length, V gene, CDR3 protein.

length: 14; V: TRBV7-9; CDR3: ASSPDLGTGDEKLF
length: 11; V: TRBV18; CDR3: ASSQGKNTEAF
length: 12; V: TRBV2; CDR3: ASRGGDSGNTIY
length: 12; V: TRBV9; CDR3: ASSVDKNTDTQY
length: 13; V: TRBV18; CDR3: ASSPGQAYGYEQF
length: 14; V: TRBV5-6; CDR3: ASSRGGGQLFYGYT
length: 12; V: TRBV5-1; CDR3: ASSFRGGDTEAF
length: 12; V: TRBV6-5; CDR3: ASRPGQVNYGYT
length: 16; V: TRBV5-8; CDR3: ASSLPGTGGVGTGELF
length: 16; V: TRBV5-5; CDR3: ASSLAIGLAGGQNEQF
length: 11; V: TRBV19; CDR3: ASSPDRVGGYT
length: 13; V: TRBV7-2; CDR3: ASSLAPGQGYEQY
length: 12; V: TRBV12-5; CDR3: ASGSRVRGNEQF
length: 13; V: TRBV10-3; CDR3: AISDPPSGADTQY
length: 11; V: TRBV9; CDR3: ASSPGTAGEQY
length: 14; V: TRBV7-2; CDR3: ASTRLPGQMNYGYT
length: 15; V: TRBV2; CDR3: ASGSLAGGGRTGELF
length: 13; V: TRBV7-9; CDR3: ASSAGLAVGETQY
length: 12; V: TRBV14; CDR3: ASSQAAGVGPLH
length: 13; V: TRBV27; CDR3: ASRTVTGAAGEQF
length: 12; V: TRBV27; CDR3: ASSGGGWTGELF
length: 12; V: TRBV6-1; CDR3: ASSEASFSGELF
length: 13; V: TRBV7-3; CDR3: ASSTGQASTDTQY
length: 11; V: TRBV5-1; CDR3: ASSLIPRAEAF
length: 13; V: TRBV7-9; CDR3: ASTSTGHLNTEAF
length: 13; V: TRBV3-1/TRBV3-2; CDR3: ASSRGGSLGTEAF
length: 13; V: TRBV2; CDR3: ASSASGQSNSPLH
length: 10; V: TRBV12-3/TRBV12-4; CDR3: ASSFSGLCGT
length: 11; V: TRBV5-1; CDR3: ASSLDPGRGYT
length: 14; V: TRBV5-8; CDR3: ASSFLLGVGDNEQF
length: 13; V: TRBV6-5; CDR3: ASRKRGGDSYEQY
length: 14; V: TRBV4-1; CDR3: ASSQGPGLDAYEQY
length: 11; V: TRBV6-5; CDR3: ASSYLRNTEAF
length: 11; V: TRBV7-8; CDR3: ASSTRQGEKLF
length: 11; V: TRBV29-1; CDR3: SVNQGGYNEQF
length: 12; V: TRBV9; CDR3: ASSVLGTSYEQY
length: 11; V: TRBV2; CDR3: ASSGAGGETQY
length: 13; V: TRBV5-1; CDR3: ASSLARGSNEKLF
length: 9; V: TRBV29-1; CDR3: SVETSYEQY
length: 12; V: TRBV5-1; CDR3: ASSLGQGGETQY
length: 14; V: TRBV6-5; CDR3: ASSLRTSGFTDTQY
length: 10; V: TRBV5-1; CDR3: ASSTDQETQY
length: 17; V: TRBV5-3; CDR3: ARRPSGGRLGWEQETQY
length: 14; V: TRBV5-1; CDR3: ASSVGDRVVSETQY
length: 11; V: TRBV29-1; CDR3: SFTGLAQETQY
length: 14; V: TRBV28; CDR3: ASSNRLPSPNYGYT
length: 12; V: TRBV27; CDR3: ASSLTGALGGYT
length: 14; V: TRBV11-2; CDR3: ASSLGRFNYNSPLH
length: 13; V: TRBV28; CDR3: ASRETTGNNQPQH
length: 13; V: TRBV6-1; CDR3: ASSEEPLGVSTQY
length: 12; V: TRBV4-2; CDR3: ASSQVGGHTEAF
length: 13; V: TRBV27; CDR3: ASSFGLAGGLTQF
length: 12; V: TRBV7-9; CDR3: ASSPRQGNTEAF
length: 12; V: TRBV5-1; CDR3: ASSYPGQSYGYT